Following are 27 T cell receptor beta chains from one sample sequenced in a study of early T cells in non-severe SARS-CoV-2 infection. MiXCR, applied by TCRdb to the 5' RACE reads, yields one record per CDR3 protein. This table holds around 76,000 distinct CDR3 sequences, around 13% found once. Specimen: whole blood, collected at baseline. These receptor sequences come from an adult who was a healthcare worker with PCR-confirmed SARS-CoV-2 infection or an uninfected control (not recorded which).

The gene calls are TRBV2 and TRBJ2-1; 7 bases match TRBD2. The germline V gene encodes CDR1 SNHLY and CDR2 FYNNEI. The CDR3 has 11 amino acids. CDR3 loop: CGSGGYNEQFF. The CDR3 DNA reads as TGTGGTTCCGGGGGGTACAATGAGCAGTTCTTC.

This clonotype was counted only a few times. In DNA, the CDR3 is TGCAGTGCTAGCCCCCCGGTGGTCCAATCGGCTGAGCAGTTCTTC. Amino acids: CSASPPVVQSAEQFF. The V call is TRBV20-1, the J call TRBJ2-1; D remains ambiguous. V lost 3 bases and J 9 bases, leaving 21 bases between the germline ends. The V gene's germline CDR1 is DFQATT and CDR2 SNEGSKA (reference sequence). The CDR3 consists of 15 residues.

V usage is TRBV7-8 and J usage is TRBJ2-2; 8 bases agree with TRBD1. Looked up from germline, CDR1 is SGHVS and CDR2 is FQNEAQ. The V segment lost 3 bases and the J segment 5 bases; nucleotides outside the gene matches: 11. The CDR3 has 17 residues. This CDR3 reads CASSFRTGKLQTGELFF. In nucleotides, the CDR3 is TGTGCCAGCAGCTTTCGGACAGGGAAATTACAGACCGGGGAGCTGTTTTTT. Based on the CDR3 plus reference TRBV7-8 and TRBJ2-2, the full variable domain is GAGVSQSPRYKVAKRGQDVALRCDPISGHVSLFWYQQALGQGPEFLTYFQNEAQLDKSGLPSDRFFAERPEGSVSTLKIQRTQQEDSAVYLCASSFRTGKLQTGELFFGEGSRLTVL.

The rearrangement uses TRBV4-2 and TRBJ2-5; weak D call: TRBD2 (5 bases). Germline assignment: CDR1 LGHNA and CDR2 YNFKEQ. CDR3 size: 16 residues. Between the trimmed V and J ends, which lost 6 bases and 7 bases, there was a span of 24 bases. DNA for the CDR3: TGTGCCAGCAGGGGCTCTATATCCTTTCAAGAGGGGACCCAGTACTTC. Its translation: CASRGSISFQEGTQYF.

This clonotype was observed a handful of times. The CDR3 DNA reads as TGTGCCAGCTCATCGCAGGGAGCTTGGACCCAAGAGACCCAGTACTTC. Translated: CASSSQGAWTQETQYF. The V and J genes are TRBV18 and TRBJ2-5; D possibly uses TRBD1 or TRBD2 (5 bases each). Trimming left V 5 bases short and J 1 base short, with 17 bases between. CDR3 length equals 16 residues. Germline CDR1 reads KGHSH; CDR2 reads LQKENI.

This rearrangement joins TRBV28 to TRBJ1-2; perhaps TRBD1 as D (6 bases). The CDR3 sequence is 15 residues long. V lost 4 bases to trimming and J lost 5 bases, with 17 bases between them. Germline values: CDR1 MDHEN, CDR2 SYDVKM. CDR3 DNA: TGTGCCAGCAGTTCACCCAGCGGGGGCGGATATGGCTACACCTTC. It specifies CASSSPSGGGYGYTF.

The rearrangement links TRBV7-6 to TRBJ2-1; D not certain. From germline, CDR1 is SGHVS and CDR2 FNYEAQ. The CDR3 length is 13 residues. Trimming left V 6 bases short and J 2 bases short, with 8 bases between. The CDR3 DNA follows: TGTGCCAGCAGTGTGGGGACCTACAATGAGCAGTTCTTC. Translation gives CASSVGTYNEQFF.

This clonotype was detected a few times. V is TRBV28 and J is TRBJ2-1, with 13 bases matching TRBD2. Trimming removed 5 bases from V and 7 bases from J; junction bases left unmatched: 8. Germline assignment: CDR1 MDHEN and CDR2 SYDVKM. There are 16 residues in the CDR3. The CDR3 loop is CASSPPGLAGLNEQFF. For the CDR3, the DNA is TGTGCCAGCAGTCCTCCGGGACTAGCGGGACTGAATGAGCAGTTCTTC.

This chain joins TRBV6-2 or TRBV6-3 and TRBJ2-7, with TRBD2 as a possible D gene (5 bases). V was pared by 8 bases and J by 4 bases, with 12 bases between. Per germline, CDR1 MNHEY and CDR2 SVGEGT. The CDR3 covers 12 residues. The CDR3 DNA reads as TGTGCCAGCGGCGGGCAGGAGTACGAGCAGTACTTC. It codes for CASGGQEYEQYF.

This clonotype was counted at least ten times. The gene calls are TRBV11-2 and TRBJ2-5; D is perhaps TRBD1 or TRBD2 (5 bases each). This CDR3 contains 16 residues. V was pared by 5 bases and J by 7 bases, with 23 bases between. Germline V CDR1 and CDR2: SGHAT, FQNNGV. The chain's CDR3 is CASSPLRDPGVGTQYF. Here the CDR3 DNA reads TGTGCCAGCAGCCCTCTCCGGGACCCCGGTGTAGGGACCCAGTACTTC.

Ten or more counts support this clonotype. The chain carries TRBV6-2 or TRBV6-3 and TRBJ2-5; 9 positions match TRBD2. CDR3 length: 15 amino acids. V gave up 2 bases and J gave up 5 bases; unmatched junction bases: 6. From germline, CDR1 is MNHEY and CDR2 SVGEGT. CDR3 region: CASSYESSGSETQYF. The CDR3, as DNA: TGTGCCAGCAGTTACGAGAGTAGCGGGAGTGAGACCCAGTACTTC.

The genes are TRBV18 and TRBJ2-7, with TRBD1 matching over 9 bases. The J segment lost 5 bases and the V segment lost 5 bases, leaving 7 bases of the junction unmatched. Germline V lookup: CDR1 KGHSH, CDR2 LQKENI. CDR3 length equals 14 residues. The CDR3 is CASSDGTGPDEQYF. CDR3 sequence (DNA): TGTGCCAGCTCAGACGGGACAGGGCCTGACGAGCAGTACTTC.

The V call is TRBV7-2, the J call TRBJ2-3, with D possibly TRBD1 on 6 matching bases. The CDR3 extends over 17 amino acids. The germline V and J ends were trimmed by 0 bases and 1 base, with 14 bases remaining between them. CDR1 and CDR2 from the germline V gene are SGHTA and FQGNSA. For the CDR3, the DNA is TGTGCCAGCAGCTTAGCGGGGACACCCTTTGGCACAGATACGCAGTATTTT. Protein product: CASSLAGTPFGTDTQYF.

This clonotype was recorded many times. CDR3 nucleotides: TGTGCCAGCAGTCCCCCGGGACAGGTTCCCTCCGGCTACACCTTC. It encodes CASSPPGQVPSGYTF. The chain recombines TRBV28 with TRBJ1-2; 8 nucleotides match TRBD1. The CDR3 runs 15 residues. Germline lookup yields CDR1 MDHEN and CDR2 SYDVKM. V shed 5 bases, J shed 8 bases, and the junction held 13 bases outside the gene matches.

This chain uses TRBV7-3 with TRBJ2-5, with unresolved D. This CDR3 spans 13 amino acids. V gave up 5 bases and J gave up 4 bases, with 11 bases separating them. Looked up from germline, CDR1 is SGHTA and CDR2 is FQGTGA. The CDR3 sequence is CASSLNRLETQYF. The CDR3 DNA follows: TGTGCCAGCAGCCTAAACCGGTTAGAGACCCAGTACTTC.

This clonotype was seen repeatedly, ten times or more. This chain links TRBV20-1 with TRBJ2-1, with TRBD2 identical over 7 bases. The CDR3 loop spans 14 amino acids. Germline assignment: CDR1 DFQATT and CDR2 SNEGSKA (reference sequence). The junction had 10 bases not matched to a gene; V was cut back by 3 bases and J by 8 bases. In nucleotides, the CDR3 is TGCAGTGCTAGTAAGACTAGCCAAGGCGATGAGCAGTTCTTC. It translates to CSASKTSQGDEQFF.

This chain links TRBV28 with TRBJ2-2; D gene unclear. This CDR3 is 12 amino acids long. Trimming stripped 6 bases from V and 6 bases from J, with 8 bases between. CDR1 and CDR2 from the germline V gene are MDHEN and SYDVKM. The CDR3 DNA is TGTGCCAGCAGCTATATTTCCGGGGAGCTGTTTTTT. This sequence encodes CASSYISGELFF.

This clonotype occurred a few times. The V gene is TRBV19, the J gene TRBJ2-1, with TRBD2 matching over 8 bases. With 7 bases clipped from V and 3 bases from J, the junction kept 8 bases outside the gene matches. The CDR3 runs 15 residues. Germline CDR1 LNHDA, CDR2 SQIVND (reference sequence). The CDR3 region has the DNA TGTGCCAGTACTCGAAGCGGGAGAAGCTACAATGAGCAGTTCTTC. Its translation: CASTRSGRSYNEQFF.

The sample holds a few counts of this clonotype. This chain's CDR3 is CASSFTVTGELFF. The CDR3 nucleotides are TGTGCCAGCAGCTTCACAGTTACCGGGGAGCTGTTTTTT. The V call is TRBV7-2, the J call TRBJ2-2; no clear D. V lost 3 bases and J 5 bases, leaving 7 bases between the germline ends. The germline gives CDR1 SGHTA, CDR2 FQGNSA. The CDR3 has 13 residues. Looking up the rest from reference TRBV7-2 and TRBJ2-2 gives the full variable domain: GAGVSQSPSNKVTEKGKDVELRCDPISGHTALYWYRQSLGQGLEFLIYFQGNSAPDKSGLPSDRFSAERTGGSVSTLTIQRTQQEDSAVYLCASSFTVTGELFFGEGSRLTVL.

The chain is built from TRBV7-3 and TRBJ2-2; D remains ambiguous. Trimming pared 5 bases from V and 0 bases from J, leaving 10 bases between. The CDR3 runs to 15 residues. CDR1 is SGHTA and CDR2 is FQGTGA in the germline V gene. In DNA, the CDR3 is TGTGCCAGCAGCCTACTGGGGACGAACACCGGGGAGCTGTTTTTT. Protein product: CASSLLGTNTGELFF.

This clonotype was seen ten or more times. The chain employs TRBV9 and TRBJ1-2, with 7 bases matching TRBD1. CDR1 is SGDLS, CDR2 YYNGEE, per germline. Unmatched junction bases numbered 14, after V lost 0 bases and J lost 6 bases. This CDR3 has 17 residues. The CDR3 is CASSVGTGDTFGNGYTF. The CDR3 region has the DNA TGTGCCAGCAGCGTAGGGACAGGTGATACATTCGGGAATGGCTACACCTTC.

The chain combines TRBV28 with TRBJ2-5, with 11 bases identical to TRBD2. This CDR3 region has 14 residues. CDR1 and CDR2 (germline): MDHEN, SYDVKM. V gave up 7 bases and J gave up 4 bases; unmatched junction bases: 5. CDR3 nucleotide sequence: TGTGCCAGCAATAGCGGGGGGGAGAGAGAGACCCAGTACTTC. As protein: CASNSGGERETQYF.

This clonotype was found many times. The genes are TRBV2 and TRBJ1-2, with D possibly matching TRBD1 (5 bases). The V gene's germline CDR1 is SNHLY and CDR2 FYNNEI. V dropped 4 bases and J dropped 0 bases, with 9 bases sitting between them. The CDR3 has 14 amino acids. CDR3 DNA: TGTGCCAGCAGTGCCGACAGTCCTAACTATGGCTACACCTTC. It translates to CASSADSPNYGYTF.

This clonotype was recorded a few times. V and J are TRBV6-5 and TRBJ2-3; D call uncertain. Germline lookup yields CDR1 MNHEY and CDR2 SVGAGI. V was clipped by 0 bases and J by 4 bases, with 14 bases between them. CDR3 length: 16 residues. CDR3 protein: CASSYSGNLVADTQYF. CDR3 coding DNA: TGTGCCAGCAGTTACTCAGGGAACTTGGTTGCAGATACGCAGTATTTT.

V is TRBV9 and J is TRBJ2-3; 8 bases match TRBD2. The germline CDR1 and CDR2 sequences are SGDLS and YYNGEE. After removal of 0 bases from V and 8 bases from J, the junction contained 11 bases not matched to a gene. CDR3 length: 16 residues. DNA of the CDR3: TGTGCCAGCAGCGTAGAAGGTGGAGCGGGAGTCGCTACGCAGTATTTT. Residues: CASSVEGGAGVATQYF.

The chain employs TRBV5-1 and TRBJ1-1; D is unresolved. The V end was cut by 5 bases, the J end by 2 bases, with 10 bases between. The CDR3 extends over 13 amino acids. Germline CDR1 reads SGHRS; CDR2 reads YFSETQ. The CDR3 DNA sequence: TGCGCCAGCAGGGATGCTCAAAACACTGAAGCTTTCTTT. This translates into CASRDAQNTEAFF. The full variable domain, its missing parts supplied by reference TRBV5-1 and TRBJ1-1, is KAGVTQTPRYLIKTRGQQVTLSCSPISGHRSVSWYQQTPGQGLQFLFEYFSETQRNKGNFPGRFSGRQFSNSRSEMNVSTLELGDSALYLCASRDAQNTEAFFGQGTRLTVV.

This clonotype showed up just a few times. The chain links TRBV2 to TRBJ1-2, with 8 bases fitting TRBD1. The CDR3 sequence is 15 residues long. CDR1 is SNHLY, CDR2 FYNNEI, per germline. V lost 6 bases, J lost 2 bases, and 8 bases stayed unmatched. The CDR3 region is CASSIIQGDNYGYTF. The CDR3 DNA follows: TGTGCCAGCAGCATAATACAGGGGGACAACTATGGCTACACCTTC.